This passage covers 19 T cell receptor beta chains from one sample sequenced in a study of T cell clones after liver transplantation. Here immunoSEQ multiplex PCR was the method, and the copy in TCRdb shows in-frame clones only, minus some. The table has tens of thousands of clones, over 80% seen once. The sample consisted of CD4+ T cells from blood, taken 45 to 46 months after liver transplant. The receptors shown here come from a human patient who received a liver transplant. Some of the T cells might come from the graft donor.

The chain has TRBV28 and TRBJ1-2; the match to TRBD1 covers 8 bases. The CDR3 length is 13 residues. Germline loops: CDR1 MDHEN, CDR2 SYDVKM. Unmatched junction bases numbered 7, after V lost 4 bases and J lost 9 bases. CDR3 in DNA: TGTGCCAGCAGTTCCGGACAGGGTACGAGCTACACCTTC. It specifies CASSSGQGTSYTF.

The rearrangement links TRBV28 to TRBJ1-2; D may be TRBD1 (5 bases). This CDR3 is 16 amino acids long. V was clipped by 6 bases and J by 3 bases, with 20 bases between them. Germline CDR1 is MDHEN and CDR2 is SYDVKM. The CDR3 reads CASSYDSPSPYYGYTF. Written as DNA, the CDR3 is TGTGCCAGCAGCTACGACAGCCCCTCACCCTACTATGGCTACACCTTC.

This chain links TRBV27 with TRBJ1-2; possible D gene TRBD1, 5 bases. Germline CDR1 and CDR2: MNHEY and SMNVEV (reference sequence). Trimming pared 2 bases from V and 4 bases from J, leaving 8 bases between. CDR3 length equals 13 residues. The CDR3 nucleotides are TGTGCCAGCAGTTTAGGGGGTGGCTATGGCTACACCTTC. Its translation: CASSLGGGYGYTF.

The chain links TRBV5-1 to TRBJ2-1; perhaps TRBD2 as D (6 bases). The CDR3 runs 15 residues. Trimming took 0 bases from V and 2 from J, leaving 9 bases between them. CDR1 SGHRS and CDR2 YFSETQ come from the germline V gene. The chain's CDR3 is CASSLAGRPYNEQFF. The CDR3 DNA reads TGCGCCAGCAGCTTGGCTGGGAGGCCCTACAATGAGCAGTTCTTC.

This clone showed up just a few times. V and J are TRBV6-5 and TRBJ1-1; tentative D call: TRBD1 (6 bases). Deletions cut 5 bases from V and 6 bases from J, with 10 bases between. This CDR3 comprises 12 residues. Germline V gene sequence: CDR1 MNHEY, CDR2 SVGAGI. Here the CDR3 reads CASSTGYSEAFF. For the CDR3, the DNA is TGTGCCAGCAGTACAGGGTATTCTGAAGCTTTCTTT.

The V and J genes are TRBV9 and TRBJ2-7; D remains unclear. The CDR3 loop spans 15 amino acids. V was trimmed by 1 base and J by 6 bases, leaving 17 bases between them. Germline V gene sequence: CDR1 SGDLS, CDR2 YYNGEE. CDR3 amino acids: CASSVTPSVWGEQYF. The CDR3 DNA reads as TGTGCCAGCAGCGTAACCCCAAGCGTCTGGGGCGAGCAGTACTTC. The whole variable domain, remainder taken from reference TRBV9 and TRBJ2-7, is DSGVTQTPKHLITATGQRVTLRCSPRSGDLSVYWYQQSLDQGLQFLIQYYNGEERAKGNILERFSAQQFPDLHSELNLSSLELGDSALYFCASSVTPSVWGEQYFGPGTRLTVT.

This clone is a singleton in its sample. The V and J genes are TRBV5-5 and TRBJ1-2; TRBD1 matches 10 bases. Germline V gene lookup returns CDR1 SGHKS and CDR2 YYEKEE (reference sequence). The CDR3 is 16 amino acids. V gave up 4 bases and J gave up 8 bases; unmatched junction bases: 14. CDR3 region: CASSPRTGGAADGYTF. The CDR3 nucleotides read TGTGCCAGCAGCCCTAGGACAGGGGGAGCGGCCGACGGCTACACCTTC.

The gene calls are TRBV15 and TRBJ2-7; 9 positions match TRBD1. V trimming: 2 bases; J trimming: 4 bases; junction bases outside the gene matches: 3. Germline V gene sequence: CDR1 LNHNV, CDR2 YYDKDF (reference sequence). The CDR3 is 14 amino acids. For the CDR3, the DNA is TGTGCCACCAGCAGAAAAGGGACAGGGTACGAGCAGTACTTC. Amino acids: CATSRKGTGYEQYF.

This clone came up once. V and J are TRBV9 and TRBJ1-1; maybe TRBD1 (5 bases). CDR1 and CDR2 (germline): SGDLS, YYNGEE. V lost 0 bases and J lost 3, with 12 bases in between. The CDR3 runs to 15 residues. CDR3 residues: CASSVVPRGDTEAFF. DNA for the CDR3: TGTGCCAGCAGCGTAGTCCCAAGAGGGGACACTGAAGCTTTCTTT.

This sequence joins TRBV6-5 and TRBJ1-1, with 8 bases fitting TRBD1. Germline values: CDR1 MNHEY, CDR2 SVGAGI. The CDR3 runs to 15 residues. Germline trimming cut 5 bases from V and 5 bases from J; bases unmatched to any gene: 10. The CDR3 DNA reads TGTGCCAGCAGTCCTGACAGGGGAGCGGAGACTGAAGCTTTCTTT. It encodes CASSPDRGAETEAFF.

CDR3 bases: TGTGCCAGCAGTCCCCTCTTGGGAAAAAGAGGGCTTTTCTTC. As protein: CASSPLLGKRGLFF. This chain uses TRBV28 with TRBJ2-1, with D maybe TRBD2 (5 bases). CDR1 is MDHEN, CDR2 SYDVKM, per germline. The CDR3 is 14 residues long. Trimming took off 5 bases at V and 16 bases at J, with 24 bases between the two ends.

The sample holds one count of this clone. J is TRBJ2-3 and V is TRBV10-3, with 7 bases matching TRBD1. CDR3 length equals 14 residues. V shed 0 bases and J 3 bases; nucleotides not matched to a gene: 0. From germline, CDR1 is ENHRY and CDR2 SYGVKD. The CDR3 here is CAISESTGTDTQYF. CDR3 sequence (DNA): TGTGCCATCAGTGAGTCGACAGGGACAGATACGCAGTATTTT.

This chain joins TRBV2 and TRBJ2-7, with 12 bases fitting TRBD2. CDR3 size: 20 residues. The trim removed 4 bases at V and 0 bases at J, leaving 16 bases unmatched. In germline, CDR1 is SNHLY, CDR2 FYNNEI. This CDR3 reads CASSVRHRGLAGRNSYEQYF. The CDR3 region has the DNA TGTGCCAGCAGTGTTCGGCACAGGGGACTAGCGGGCCGCAACTCCTACGAGCAGTACTTC.

CDR3 amino acids: CASSYGTGNGYTF. The CDR3 DNA reads as TGTGCCAGCAGTTACGGGACAGGGAATGGCTACACCTTC. The chain has TRBV6-6 and TRBJ1-2; 9 nucleotides line up with TRBD1. This CDR3 is 13 amino acids long. V shed 2 bases and J 6 bases; nucleotides not matched to a gene: 1. Looked up from germline, CDR1 is MNHNY and CDR2 is SVGAGI (reference sequence).

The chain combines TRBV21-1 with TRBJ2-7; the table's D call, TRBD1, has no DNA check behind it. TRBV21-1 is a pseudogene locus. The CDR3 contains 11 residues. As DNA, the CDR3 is TGTGCCAGCAGTAAACAGGGGTGGCAGTACTTC. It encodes CASSKQGWQYF.

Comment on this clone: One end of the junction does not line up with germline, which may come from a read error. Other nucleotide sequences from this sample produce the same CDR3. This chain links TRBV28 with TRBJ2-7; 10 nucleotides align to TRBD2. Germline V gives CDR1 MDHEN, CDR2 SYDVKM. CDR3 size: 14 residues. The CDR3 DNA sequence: TGTGCCAGCAGTCGTAGCGGGAGGCCCCACGAACAGTACTTC. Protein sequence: CASSRSGRPHEQYF.

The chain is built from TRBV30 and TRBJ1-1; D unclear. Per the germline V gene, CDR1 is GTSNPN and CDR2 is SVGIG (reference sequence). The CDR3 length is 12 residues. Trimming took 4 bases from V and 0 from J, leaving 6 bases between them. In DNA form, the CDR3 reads TGTGCCTGGATTCTCATGAACACTGAAGCTTTCTTT. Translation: CAWILMNTEAFF.

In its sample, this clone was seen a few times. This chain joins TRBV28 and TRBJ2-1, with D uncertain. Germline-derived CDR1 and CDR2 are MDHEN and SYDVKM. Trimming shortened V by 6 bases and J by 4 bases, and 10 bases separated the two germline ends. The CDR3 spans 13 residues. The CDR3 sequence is CASRPGGYNEQFF. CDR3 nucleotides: TGTGCCAGCAGGCCAGGCGGTTACAATGAGCAGTTCTTC.

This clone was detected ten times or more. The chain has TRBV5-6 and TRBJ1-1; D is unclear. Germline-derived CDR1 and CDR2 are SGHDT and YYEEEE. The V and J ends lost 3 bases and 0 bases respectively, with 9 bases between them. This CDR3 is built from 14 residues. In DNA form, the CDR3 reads TGTGCCAGCAGCTGGTATGGGATGAACACTGAAGCTTTCTTT. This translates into CASSWYGMNTEAFF.